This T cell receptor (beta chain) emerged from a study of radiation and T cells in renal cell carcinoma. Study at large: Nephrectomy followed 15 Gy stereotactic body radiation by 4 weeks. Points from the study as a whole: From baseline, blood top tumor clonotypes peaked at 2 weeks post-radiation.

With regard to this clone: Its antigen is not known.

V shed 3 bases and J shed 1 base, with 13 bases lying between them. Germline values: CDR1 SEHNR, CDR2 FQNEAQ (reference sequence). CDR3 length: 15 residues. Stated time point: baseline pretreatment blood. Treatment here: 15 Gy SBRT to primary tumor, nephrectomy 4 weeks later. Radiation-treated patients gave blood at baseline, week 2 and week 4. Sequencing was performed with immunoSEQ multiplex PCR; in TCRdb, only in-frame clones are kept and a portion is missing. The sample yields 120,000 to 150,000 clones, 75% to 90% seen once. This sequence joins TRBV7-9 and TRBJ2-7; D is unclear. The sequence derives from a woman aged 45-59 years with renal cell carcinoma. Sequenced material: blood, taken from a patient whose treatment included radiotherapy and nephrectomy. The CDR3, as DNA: TGTGCCAGCAGCTTTGTAGGGTTCGATTCCTACGAGCAGTACTTC. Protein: CASSFVGFDSYEQYF.